This TCR beta chain was recorded in a study of shared clonotypes between healthy human individuals. This clone appeared a few times. Distinct nucleotide sequences in the sample also encode this CDR3. Germline-derived CDR1 and CDR2 are KGHSH and LQKENI. The CDR3 contains 13 residues. V dropped 4 bases and J dropped 6; count of bases not matched to a gene: 1. The protocol was immunoSEQ multiplex PCR, while the TCRdb copy is restricted to in-frame clones and leaves out a portion. The sample records 650,000 to 800,000 clones, over 60% being singletons. The J gene is TRBJ1-5, the V gene TRBV18; 9 nucleotides line up with TRBD1. This TCR was sampled from a woman aged 25 to 45 in good health. The sample consisted of memory CD4+ T cells sorted from blood. Subset of the sample: CD45RA-negative fraction. The CDR3 DNA reads TGTGCCAGCTCACGGGACAGGGCTCAGCCCCAGCATTTT. Its translation: CASSRDRAQPQHF.